The clone carrying this T cell receptor (beta chain) has just a few counts. TCRdb independently ran MiXCR on the RT-PCR reads; one entry per CDR3 protein. The table lists some 160,000 distinct CDR3 sequences, 24% of them singletons. This sample was included in a study of patients and donors after allogeneic stem cell transplantation. The length of the CDR3 is 15 residues. Trimming took off 5 bases at V and 6 bases at J, with 14 bases between the two ends. From germline, CDR1 is SGHTA and CDR2 FQGNSA. The material sequenced was blood, either unsorted or a sorted T cell fraction (not recorded which). The clonotype comes from a human donor who was either an allogeneic HSCT recipient or a stem cell or donor lymphocyte infusion donor (not recorded which). It is not recorded whose cells these are; they may come from a transplant donor. The gene calls are TRBV7-2 and TRBJ1-6; possible D gene TRBD1, 5 bases. Written as DNA, the CDR3 is TGTGCCAGCAGCGCCGAGGGACGGATTAATTCACCCCTCCACTTT. This codes for CASSAEGRINSPLHF. Supplemented by reference TRBV7-2 and TRBJ1-6, the full variable domain reads GAGVSQSPSNKVTEKGKDVELRCDPISGHTALYWYRQSLGQGLEFLIYFQGNSAPDKSGLPSDRFSAERTGGSVSTLTIQRTQQEDSAVYLCASSAEGRINSPLHFGNGTRLTVT.